This T cell receptor (beta chain) was recorded in a study of blood T cell repertoires in COVID-19. In germline, CDR1 is SEHNR, CDR2 FQNEAQ (reference sequence). The V segment lost 0 bases and the J segment 8 bases; nucleotides outside the gene matches: 10. The CDR3 runs 16 residues. Patients from Seattle were sampled longitudinally, starting during active infection. Produced via immunoSEQ multiplex PCR; TCRdb's table is partial and in-frame only. The table lists more than 300,000 clones, about 89% of them singletons, with less than 11% in the top ten. This clonotype was sampled from a woman in her 30s with COVID-19, enrolled during active disease. J is TRBJ2-3 and V is TRBV7-9, with 8 bases aligning to TRBD1. The sequenced material came from peripheral blood. The CDR3 here is CASSLALGPDRVTQYF. CDR3 nucleotides: TGTGCCAGCAGCTTAGCGCTTGGTCCGGACAGGGTTACGCAGTATTTT.